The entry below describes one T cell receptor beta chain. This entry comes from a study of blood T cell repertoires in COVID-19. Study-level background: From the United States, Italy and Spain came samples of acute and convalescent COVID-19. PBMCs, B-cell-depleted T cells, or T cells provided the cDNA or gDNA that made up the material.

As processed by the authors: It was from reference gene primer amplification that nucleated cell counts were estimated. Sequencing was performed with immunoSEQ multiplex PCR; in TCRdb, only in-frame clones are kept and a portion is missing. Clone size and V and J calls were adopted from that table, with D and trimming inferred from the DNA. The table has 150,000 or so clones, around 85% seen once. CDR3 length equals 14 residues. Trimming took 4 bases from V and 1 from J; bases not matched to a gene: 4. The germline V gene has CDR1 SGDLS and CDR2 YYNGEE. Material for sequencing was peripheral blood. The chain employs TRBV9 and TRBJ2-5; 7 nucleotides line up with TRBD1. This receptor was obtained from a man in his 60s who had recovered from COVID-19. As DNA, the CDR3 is TGTGCCAGCAGCCGGGCAGGGGGCCAAGAGACCCAGTACTTC. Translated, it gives CASSRAGGQETQYF.